Each of the 20 T cell receptor beta chains below was sequenced from the same sample in a study of cytomegalovirus exposure and HLA in healthy donors. Assay: immunoSEQ multiplex PCR; the TCRdb copy retains only in-frame clones and omits some. The table shows about 43,000 clones, with around 90% occurring only once. Sequenced sample: PBMCs. The receptors stem from a man between 18 and 29 years old in good health and CMV-seronegative.

The rearrangement links TRBV6-1 to TRBJ2-3; 7 nucleotides line up with TRBD2. The CDR3 covers 16 residues. Trimming cost V 2 bases and J 1 base; bases outside gene matches: 6. Germline CDR1 MNHNS, CDR2 SASEGT. CDR3 in DNA: TGTGCCAGCAGTGAAACAGCGGGGCCTGGCACAGATACGCAGTATTTT. Residues: CASSETAGPGTDTQYF.

This chain uses TRBV4-3 with TRBJ1-4; D ambiguous. This CDR3 is built from 13 residues. CDR1 and CDR2 (germline): LGHNA, YSLEER. V gave up 5 bases and J gave up 4 bases, with 8 bases separating them. CDR3 loop: CASSGGSNEKLFF. The CDR3 DNA sequence: TGCGCCAGCAGCGGAGGGAGTAATGAAAAACTGTTTTTT.

V is TRBV5-4 and J is TRBJ1-4; the match to TRBD1 covers 9 bases. This CDR3 spans 15 amino acids. Unmatched junction bases numbered 6, after V lost 1 base and J lost 8 bases. Germline lookup yields CDR1 SGHNT and CDR2 YYREEE (reference sequence). The CDR3 DNA reads TGTGCCAGCAGCTTGCGCGCGGACAGGGGCGAAAAACTGTTTTTT. Translation gives CASSLRADRGEKLFF.

The rearrangement uses TRBV5-4 and TRBJ2-3; possible D gene TRBD1, 6 bases. V dropped 5 bases and J dropped 0 bases, with 13 bases sitting between them. Germline CDR1 reads SGHNT; CDR2 reads YYREEE (reference sequence). The CDR3 spans 15 residues. The CDR3 nucleotides read TGTGCCAGCAGAAAAACAGGGTTTAGCACAGATACGCAGTATTTT. Translated, it gives CASRKTGFSTDTQYF.

The chain combines TRBV6-5 with TRBJ2-6, with TRBD1 identical over 8 bases. The CDR3 runs to 16 residues. Germline V gene lookup returns CDR1 MNHEY and CDR2 SVGAGI. V was pared by 1 base and J by 4 bases, with 3 bases of the junction left unmatched. CDR3 amino acids: CASSYWTGSGANVLTF. For the CDR3, the DNA is TGTGCCAGCAGTTACTGGACAGGGTCCGGGGCCAACGTCCTGACTTTC.

This rearrangement joins TRBV19 to TRBJ2-2; a possible D gene is TRBD1 (6 bases). The CDR3 sequence is 15 residues long. The germline V gene has CDR1 LNHDA and CDR2 SQIVND (reference sequence). The V end was cut by 3 bases, the J end by 3 bases, with 11 bases between. In DNA form, the CDR3 reads TGTGCCAGTAGTATGACAGGTATCGACACCGGGGAGCTGTTTTTT. This codes for CASSMTGIDTGELFF.

The chain carries TRBV4-2 and TRBJ2-3; D is unclear. The CDR3 loop spans 12 amino acids. The germline CDR1 and CDR2 sequences are LGHNA and YNFKEQ. The V and J ends lost 1 base and 4 bases respectively, with 3 bases between them. CDR3 residues: CASSQAADTQYF. Written as DNA, the CDR3 is TGTGCCAGCAGCCAAGCCGCAGATACGCAGTATTTT.

V and J are TRBV28 and TRBJ2-4; possibly TRBD2 for D (5 bases). This CDR3 has 15 amino acids. The germline CDR1 and CDR2 sequences are MDHEN and SYDVKM. The V and J ends lost 5 bases and 1 base respectively, with 12 bases between them. CDR3 nucleotides: TGTGCCAGCAGTCCCGGTCGAGGGGCCAAAAACATTCAGTACTTC. Translation gives CASSPGRGAKNIQYF.

This chain connects TRBV15 to TRBJ1-5; TRBD1 agrees at 9 bases. J was trimmed by 4 bases and V by 4 bases; bases with no gene match: 5. Germline V gene lookup returns CDR1 LNHNV and CDR2 YYDKDF (reference sequence). This CDR3 spans 15 amino acids. The DNA for the CDR3 is TGTGCCACCAGCACCGGGACAGGGCTAAATCAGCCCCAGCATTTT. Its protein product is CATSTGTGLNQPQHF.

CDR3: CASSSSDREYEQYF. The CDR3 DNA is TGTGCCAGCAGTTCCTCGGACAGGGAGTACGAGCAGTACTTC. The chain employs TRBV6-6 and TRBJ2-7; TRBD1 matches 8 bases. Trimming cost V 4 bases and J 4 bases; bases outside gene matches: 6. The germline V gene encodes CDR1 MNHNY and CDR2 SVGAGI (reference sequence). The CDR3 loop spans 14 amino acids.

CDR3 DNA: TGCGCCAGCAGCTTGGACCCCAGGGGTTCGAACACCGGGGAGCTGTTTTTT. Its translation: CASSLDPRGSNTGELFF. The chain couples TRBV5-1 to TRBJ2-2, with D maybe TRBD1 (6 bases). V gave up 0 bases and J gave up 0 bases, with 12 bases separating them. Germline CDR1 and CDR2: SGHRS and YFSETQ. This CDR3 is 17 amino acids long.

V and J are TRBV28 and TRBJ2-4; 8 positions agree with TRBD2. CDR3 length: 15 amino acids. Unmatched junction bases numbered 10, after V lost 6 bases and J lost 6 bases. Germline lookup yields CDR1 MDHEN and CDR2 SYDVKM. The CDR3 loop reads CASRDSSGSRNIQYF. The CDR3 coding sequence is TGTGCCAGCAGAGATTCAAGCGGGAGTAGAAACATTCAGTACTTC.

This chain joins TRBV12-5 and TRBJ2-1; a possible D gene is TRBD2 (5 bases). Germline CDR1 reads LGHNT; CDR2 reads FRNRAP. CDR3 size: 16 residues. With 1 base removed from V and 3 bases from J, the gap between germline ends came to 13 bases. As DNA, the CDR3 is TGTGCTAGTGGTTTGGACCGGGGTGTTTTCTACAATGAGCAGTTCTTC. Translating gives CASGLDRGVFYNEQFF.

The V call is TRBV15, the J call TRBJ2-1; possible D gene TRBD1, 5 bases. CDR1 and CDR2 from the germline V gene are LNHNV and YYDKDF (reference sequence). The length of the CDR3 is 16 residues. The V end was cut by 5 bases, the J end by 2 bases, with 16 bases between. CDR3 amino acids: CATSGRQGRAYNEQFF. CDR3 nucleotides: TGTGCCACCAGCGGAAGGCAGGGTCGGGCCTACAATGAGCAGTTCTTC.

This chain's CDR3 is CASSISREGDTQYF. CDR3 DNA sequence: TGTGCCAGTAGTATATCCCGCGAGGGAGATACGCAGTATTTT. The chain joins TRBV19 to TRBJ2-3, with D possibly TRBD2 on 5 matching bases. This CDR3 is 14 amino acids long. Trimming removed 2 bases at V and 5 bases at J, with 11 bases between. Germline CDR1 LNHDA, CDR2 SQIVND (reference sequence).

The chain combines TRBV5-8 with TRBJ1-6; D gene uncertain. The CDR3 is 15 amino acids. CDR1 and CDR2 (germline): SGHTS, YDEGEE. Trimming took 0 bases from V and 4 from J, leaving 8 bases between them. CDR3 sequence (DNA): TGTGCCAGCAGCTTGGAGGCGGCTTATAATTCACCCCTCCACTTT. This translates into CASSLEAAYNSPLHF.

The CDR3 spells CASSLDYSTEAFF. CDR3 in DNA: TGTGCCAGCAGCTTAGATTACTCCACTGAAGCTTTCTTT. The chain combines TRBV11-2 with TRBJ1-1; D gene unclear. In germline, CDR1 is SGHAT, CDR2 FQNNGV. V was trimmed by 0 bases and J by 4 bases, leaving 6 bases between them. The CDR3 loop spans 13 amino acids.

V usage is TRBV6-5 and J usage is TRBJ1-5, with D uncertain. V was clipped by 2 bases and J by 7 bases, with 6 bases between them. The CDR3 is 12 residues long. Germline CDR1 MNHEY, CDR2 SVGAGI. The CDR3 protein is CASSYRVQPQHF. In DNA, the CDR3 is TGTGCCAGCAGTTACCGGGTGCAGCCCCAGCATTTT.

The chain joins TRBV7-2 to TRBJ2-7, with a tentative D call TRBD1 (5 bases). The germline CDR1 and CDR2 sequences are SGHTA and FQGNSA. V was cut by 3 bases and J by 2 bases, with 8 bases left in between. The CDR3 runs 13 residues. As DNA, the CDR3 is TGTGCCAGCAGCTTTAGGGGCACCTACGAGCAGTACTTC. Translation: CASSFRGTYEQYF.

J is TRBJ2-5 and V is TRBV11-1; TRBD1 might be the D (6 bases). Trimming left V 5 bases short and J 0 bases short, with 10 bases between. The CDR3 loop spans 14 amino acids. Germline CDR1 and CDR2: SGHAT and FQDESV (reference sequence). CDR3 amino acids: CASSRQVNQETQYF. The CDR3 DNA is TGTGCCAGCAGCCGACAGGTGAACCAAGAGACCCAGTACTTC.